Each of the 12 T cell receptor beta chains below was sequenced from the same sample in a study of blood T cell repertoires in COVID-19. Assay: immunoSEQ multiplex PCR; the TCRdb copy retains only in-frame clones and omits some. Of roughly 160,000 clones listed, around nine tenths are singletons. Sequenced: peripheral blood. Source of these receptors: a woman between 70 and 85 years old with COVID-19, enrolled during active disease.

The CDR3 DNA is TGTGCCTCAGACAGAAGGGGCACCAATTCACCCCTCCACTTT. The encoded protein is CASDRRGTNSPLHF. The V and J genes are TRBV30 and TRBJ1-6; maybe TRBD1 (5 bases). This CDR3 contains 14 residues. Germline-derived CDR1 and CDR2 are GTSNPN and SVGIG (reference sequence). V lost 7 bases and J lost 7, with 17 bases in between.

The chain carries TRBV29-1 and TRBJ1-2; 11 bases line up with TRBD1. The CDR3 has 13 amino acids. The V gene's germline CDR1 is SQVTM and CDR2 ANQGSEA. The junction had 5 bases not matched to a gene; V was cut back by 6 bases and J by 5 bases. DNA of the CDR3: TGCAGCGTGGGCGGGACAGGGGGTTATGGCTACACCTTC. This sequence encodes CSVGGTGGYGYTF.

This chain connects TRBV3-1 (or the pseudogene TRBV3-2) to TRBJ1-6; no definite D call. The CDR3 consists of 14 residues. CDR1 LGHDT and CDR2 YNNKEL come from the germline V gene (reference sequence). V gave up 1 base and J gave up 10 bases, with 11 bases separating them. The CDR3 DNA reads TGTGCCAGCAGCCAAGTCCCAGTAAAGTCACCCCTCCACTTT. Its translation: CASSQVPVKSPLHF.

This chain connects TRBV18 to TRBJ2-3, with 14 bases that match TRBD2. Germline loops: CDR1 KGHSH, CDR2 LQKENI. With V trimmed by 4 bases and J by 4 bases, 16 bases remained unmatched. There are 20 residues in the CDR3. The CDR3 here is CASSLRLAGGPGSRADTQYF. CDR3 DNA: TGTGCCAGCTCACTGAGACTAGCGGGGGGGCCCGGATCAAGGGCAGATACGCAGTATTTT.

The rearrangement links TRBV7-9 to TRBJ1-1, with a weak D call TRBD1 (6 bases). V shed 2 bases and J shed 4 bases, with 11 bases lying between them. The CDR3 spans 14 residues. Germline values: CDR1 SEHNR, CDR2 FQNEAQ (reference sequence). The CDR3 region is CASSLRGGSTEAFF. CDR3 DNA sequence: TGTGCCAGCAGCTTAAGGGGGGGGTCCACTGAAGCTTTCTTT.

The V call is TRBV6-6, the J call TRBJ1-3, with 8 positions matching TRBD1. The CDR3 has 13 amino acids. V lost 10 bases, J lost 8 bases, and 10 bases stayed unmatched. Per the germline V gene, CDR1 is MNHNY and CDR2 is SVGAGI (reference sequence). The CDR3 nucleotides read TGTGCCACCAAATTAGGACAGGGAGACACCATATATTTT. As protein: CATKLGQGDTIYF.

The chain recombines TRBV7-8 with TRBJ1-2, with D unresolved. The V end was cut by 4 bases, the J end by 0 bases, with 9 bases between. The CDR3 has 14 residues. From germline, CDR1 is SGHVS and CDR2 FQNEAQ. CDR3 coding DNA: TGTGCCAGCAGCTCAACCGGGACTAACTATGGCTACACCTTC. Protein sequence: CASSSTGTNYGYTF.

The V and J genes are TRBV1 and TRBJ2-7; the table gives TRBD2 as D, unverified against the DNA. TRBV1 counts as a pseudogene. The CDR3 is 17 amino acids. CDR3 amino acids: CTSSQDRGPGGTYEQYF. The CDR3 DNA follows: TGCACCAGCAGCCAAGATCGGGGTCCGGGGGGTACCTACGAGCAGTACTTC.

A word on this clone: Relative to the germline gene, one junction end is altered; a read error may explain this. CDR3 protein: CASGFGTQKAGFGEKLFF. In DNA form, the CDR3 reads TGCGCTAGTGGTTTTGGGACTCAAAAGGCGGGGTTTGGAGAAAAACTGTTTTTT. The chain couples TRBV12-5 to TRBJ1-4; the D gene is possibly TRBD1 (5 bases). In germline, CDR1 is LGHNT, CDR2 FRNRAP. The CDR3 length is 18 residues.

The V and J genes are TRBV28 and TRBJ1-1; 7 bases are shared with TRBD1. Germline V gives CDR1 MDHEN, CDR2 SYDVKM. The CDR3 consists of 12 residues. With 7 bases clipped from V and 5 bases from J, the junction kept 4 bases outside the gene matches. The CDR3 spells CASNDRVTEAFF. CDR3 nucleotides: TGTGCCAGCAATGACAGGGTTACTGAAGCTTTCTTT.

CDR3 sequence: CAISEGPGTGGSYEQYF. For the CDR3, the DNA is TGTGCCATCAGTGAGGGCCCTGGGACAGGGGGATCCTACGAGCAGTACTTC. This sequence joins TRBV10-3 and TRBJ2-7, with 11 bases identical to TRBD1. Trimming took 2 bases from V and 1 from J; bases not matched to a gene: 7. CDR1 and CDR2 from the germline V gene are ENHRY and SYGVKD. The CDR3 totals 17 residues.

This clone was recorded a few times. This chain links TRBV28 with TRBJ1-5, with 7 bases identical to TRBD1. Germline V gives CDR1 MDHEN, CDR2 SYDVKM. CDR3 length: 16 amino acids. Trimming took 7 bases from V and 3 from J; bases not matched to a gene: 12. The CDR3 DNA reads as TGTGCCAGCATCTCGGGGACAGATATTAACAATCAGCCCCAGCATTTT. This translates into CASISGTDINNQPQHF.